This T cell receptor beta chain was identified during a study of cytomegalovirus exposure and HLA in healthy donors. PCR employed 60 Vbeta and 13 Jbeta primers. TCRdb keeps only in-frame clones here, not all; method: immunoSEQ multiplex PCR. The data contain more than 95,000 clones, 55% to 75% of them singletons. Germline CDR1 and CDR2: LNHDA and SQIVND (reference sequence). The CDR3 is 15 residues long. The ends were cut back, 3 bases at V and 0 bases at J, with 9 bases in the middle. The specimen sequenced was PBMCs. This clonotype originated in a man between 25 and 39 years old in good health and CMV-seronegative. The V gene is TRBV19, the J gene TRBJ1-5; D not certain. The CDR3 nucleotides read TGTGCCAGTAGTATGCGGCGCGATAGCAATCAGCCCCAGCATTTT. Encoded protein: CASSMRRDSNQPQHF.